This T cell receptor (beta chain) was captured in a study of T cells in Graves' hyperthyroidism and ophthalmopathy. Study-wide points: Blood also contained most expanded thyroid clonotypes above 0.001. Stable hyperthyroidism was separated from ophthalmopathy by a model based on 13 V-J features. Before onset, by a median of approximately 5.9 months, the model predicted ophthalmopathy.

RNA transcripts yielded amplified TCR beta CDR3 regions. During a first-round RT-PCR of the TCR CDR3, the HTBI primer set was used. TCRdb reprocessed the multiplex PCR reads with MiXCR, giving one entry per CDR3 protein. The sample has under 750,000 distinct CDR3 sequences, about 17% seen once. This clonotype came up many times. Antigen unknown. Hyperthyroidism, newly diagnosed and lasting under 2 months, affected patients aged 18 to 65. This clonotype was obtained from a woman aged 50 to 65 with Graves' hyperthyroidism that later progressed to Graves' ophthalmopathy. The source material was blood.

The CDR3 loop reads CASSYAGQGGKETQYF. The CDR3 DNA sequence: TGTGCCAGCAGTTACGCTGGTCAGGGAGGAAAAGAGACCCAGTACTTC. The chain recombines TRBV6-5 with TRBJ2-5; perhaps TRBD2 as D (6 bases). V gave up 2 bases and J gave up 3 bases, with 16 bases separating them. The CDR3 consists of 16 residues. Germline lookup yields CDR1 MNHEY and CDR2 SVGAGI.